This T cell receptor beta chain comes out of a study of tumor and adjacent non-tumor tissue in lung cancer. Overall study: Each sample yielded 4 million to 5 million productive TCRbeta reads on average.

TCRbeta libraries were built with three rounds of nested PCR, modified from ARM-PCR. TCRdb re-called the multiplex PCR reads through MiXCR, storing one row per CDR3 protein. The repertoire holds approximately 65,000 distinct CDR3 sequences, with 60% as singletons. This sample's RNA came from whole unsorted tissue. Study-wide results and limits: Higher tumor TCR diversity was associated with shorter survival. Tumor tissue had significantly higher TCR diversity than normal lung. Normal lung showed higher cumulative top 100 clone frequency than tumor.

The CDR3 is 16 amino acids. Germline values: CDR1 SGHRS, CDR2 YFSETQ. As to this clonotype: Its antigen remains unidentified. A read error may account for a junction end that differs from germline.

The chain employs TRBV5-1 and TRBJ2-1; weak D call: TRBD1 (6 bases). Sequencing used lung tumor tissue. This sequence originates from a man in his forties or fifties with non-small cell lung cancer. The CDR3 DNA reads TGCGCCAGCAGCTCAGGTTTGGGGGCGGGTTACAATGCGCAGTTCTTC. Its protein is CASSSGLGAGYNAQFF. The full variable domain, completed using reference TRBV5-1 and TRBJ2-1, is KAGVTQTPRYLIKTRGQQVTLSCSPISGHRSVSWYQQTPGQGLQFLFEYFSETQRNKGNFPGRFSGRQFSNSRSEMNVSTLELGDSALYLCASSSGLGAGYNAQFFGPGTRLTVL.